Following are 28 T cell receptor beta chains from one sample sequenced in a study of T cell responses to AZD1222 COVID-19 vaccine. The protocol was immunoSEQ multiplex PCR, while the TCRdb copy is restricted to in-frame clones and leaves out a portion. The sample includes about 270,000 clones, approximately 94% seen only once; the top ten take 0.55%. This material consisted of peripheral blood, taken 28 days after the second AZD1222 dose. These receptors originate from an adult who received the AZD1222 COVID-19 vaccine.

J is TRBJ2-7 and V is TRBV13; 8 nucleotides line up with TRBD2. The germline V gene encodes CDR1 PRHDT and CDR2 FYEKMQ (reference sequence). The CDR3 runs 17 residues. The J segment lost 9 bases and the V segment lost 0 bases, leaving 16 bases of the junction unmatched. The DNA of the CDR3 is TGTGCCAGCAGCTTAGGCCTTGCTAGCGGGCCTTTCCTAGGGCAGTACTTC. Translation gives CASSLGLASGPFLGQYF.

The chain recombines TRBV30 with TRBJ2-7; 7 nucleotides align to TRBD2. CDR3 length: 12 amino acids. The V gene's germline CDR1 is GTSNPN and CDR2 SVGIG (reference sequence). The V gene end was trimmed by 7 bases and the J gene end by 3 bases; junction bases not matched to a gene: 6. The CDR3 coding sequence is TGTGCCTACCGGGACTACCGCTACGAGCAGTACTTC. It translates to CAYRDYRYEQYF.

The chain combines TRBV10-1 with TRBJ2-1; possible D gene TRBD2, 7 bases. The germline V and J ends were trimmed by 7 bases and 9 bases, with 16 bases remaining between them. Germline CDR1 reads WNHNN; CDR2 reads SYGVQD (reference sequence). The CDR3 sequence is 13 residues long. CDR3 protein: CASNGLEGGEQFF. CDR3 nucleotide sequence: TGCGCCAGCAACGGACTAGAGGGGGGTGAGCAGTTCTTC.

J is TRBJ1-5 and V is TRBV15, with no clear D. The V end lost 0 bases, the J end lost 4 bases, and 4 bases lay between the germline ends. This CDR3 has 13 residues. Germline CDR1 reads LNHNV; CDR2 reads YYDKDF (reference sequence). The CDR3 bases are TGTGCCACCAGCAGAGATGGGAATCAGCCCCAGCATTTT. This encodes CATSRDGNQPQHF. Based on the CDR3 plus reference TRBV15 and TRBJ1-5, the full variable domain is DAMVIQNPRYQVTQFGKPVTLSCSQTLNHNVMYWYQQKSSQAPKLLFHYYDKDFNNEADTPDNFQSRRPNTSFCFLDIRSPGLGDTAMYLCATSRDGNQPQHFGDGTRLSIL.

The chain combines TRBV3-1 (or the pseudogene TRBV3-2) with TRBJ1-1, with 8 bases fitting TRBD1. This CDR3 is built from 13 residues. V gave up 4 bases and J gave up 6 bases; unmatched junction bases: 4. Looked up from germline, CDR1 is LGHDT and CDR2 is YNNKEL (reference sequence). As DNA, the CDR3 is TGTGCCAGCAGCCCGACAGGGGCATCTGAAGCTTTCTTT. Its translation: CASSPTGASEAFF.

The rearrangement links TRBV9 to TRBJ1-4; D gene ambiguous. Trimming removed 0 bases from V and 6 bases from J, with 12 bases in between. The CDR3 consists of 15 residues. Germline CDR1 and CDR2: SGDLS and YYNGEE. The CDR3: CASSVAGGRDEKLFF. In DNA form, the CDR3 reads TGTGCCAGCAGCGTAGCTGGAGGACGGGATGAAAAACTGTTTTTT. The variable domain in full, with the rest retrieved from reference TRBV9 and TRBJ1-4, is DSGVTQTPKHLITATGQRVTLRCSPRSGDLSVYWYQQSLDQGLQFLIQYYNGEERAKGNILERFSAQQFPDLHSELNLSSLELGDSALYFCASSVAGGRDEKLFFGSGTQLSVL.

J is TRBJ2-1 and V is TRBV18; weak D call: TRBD1 (6 bases). Germline V CDR1 and CDR2: KGHSH, LQKENI. The V gene lost 2 bases and the J gene lost 6 bases, with 20 bases spanning the gap. The CDR3 consists of 17 residues. In DNA form, the CDR3 reads TGTGCCAGCTCACCAAGGCGACAGGCGGTCTGGGGCAATGAGCAGTTCTTC. Translating it yields CASSPRRQAVWGNEQFF. The full variable domain, in which reference TRBV18 and TRBJ2-1 provide the parts outside the CDR3, is NAGVMQNPRHLVRRRGQEARLRCSPMKGHSHVYWYRQLPEEGLKFMVYLQKENIIDESGMPKERFSAEFPKEGPSILRIQQVVRGDSAAYFCASSPRRQAVWGNEQFFGPGTRLTVL.

This chain links TRBV11-2 with TRBJ1-4, with D unresolved. There are 13 residues in the CDR3. Germline V CDR1 and CDR2: SGHAT, FQNNGV. Trimming shortened V by 6 bases and J by 5 bases, and 10 bases separated the two germline ends. The CDR3 nucleotides are TGTGCCAGCAGTAGAGGGCTAAATGAAAAACTGTTTTTT. Amino acids: CASSRGLNEKLFF.

The rearrangement links TRBV19 to TRBJ2-1, with 9 bases lining up with TRBD1. The CDR3 runs 14 residues. Losses at the gene ends were 10 bases for V and 2 bases for J; bases not matched to a gene: 6. Looked up from germline, CDR1 is LNHDA and CDR2 is SQIVND (reference sequence). The CDR3 spells CATPGTGTYNEQFF. The CDR3 nucleotides are TGTGCCACCCCCGGGACAGGGACCTACAATGAGCAGTTCTTC.

The V gene is TRBV27, the J gene TRBJ2-5, with a tentative D call TRBD1 (5 bases). Germline V CDR1 and CDR2: MNHEY, SMNVEV (reference sequence). The ends were cut back, 0 bases at V and 5 bases at J, with 13 bases in the middle. The CDR3 loop spans 15 amino acids. This CDR3 is CASSLSNLSGETQYF. CDR3 in DNA: TGTGCCAGCAGTTTATCCAACCTATCAGGGGAGACCCAGTACTTC.

The J gene is TRBJ2-3, the V gene TRBV14; perhaps TRBD1 as D (5 bases). V lost 0 bases and J 8 bases, leaving 15 bases between the germline ends. The length of the CDR3 is 15 residues. Germline V gene sequence: CDR1 SGHDN, CDR2 FVKESK. The CDR3 region has the DNA TGTGCCAGCAGCCAAGATAGGGGCATCCAGGGTACGCAGTATTTT. Protein product: CASSQDRGIQGTQYF.

The chain links TRBV7-9 to TRBJ1-5; the D gene is possibly TRBD1 (6 bases). V lost 4 bases to trimming and J lost 9 bases, with 16 bases between them. CDR3 length: 14 residues. The germline V gene encodes CDR1 SEHNR and CDR2 FQNEAQ (reference sequence). The CDR3 reads CASSYGQRGSPQHF. The CDR3 bases are TGTGCCAGCAGCTACGGACAGAGGGGATCGCCCCAGCATTTT.

Comment on this clone: Additional DNA sequences in this sample encode the identical CDR3. The chain carries TRBV19 and TRBJ2-7; tentatively, D is TRBD1 or TRBD2 (5 bases each). This CDR3 region has 13 residues. Trimming took 6 bases from V and 2 from J, leaving 11 bases between them. Germline CDR1 LNHDA, CDR2 SQIVND (reference sequence). The CDR3 region is CASSPGTAYEQYF. The DNA of the CDR3 is TGTGCCAGTAGCCCAGGGACGGCCTACGAGCAGTACTTC.

The V gene is TRBV6-2 or TRBV6-3, the J gene TRBJ1-1; TRBD1 matches at 12 bases. Germline trimming cut 5 bases from V and 1 base from J; bases unmatched to any gene: 11. The CDR3 is 18 amino acids. Germline CDR1 reads MNHEY; CDR2 reads SVGEGT. DNA of the CDR3: TGTGCCAGCAGTCCAACCGGGACAGGGGGCAAAACGAACACTGAAGCTTTCTTT. Its protein is CASSPTGTGGKTNTEAFF.

This clone was observed a single time. The chain combines TRBV28 with TRBJ1-6; the D gene is possibly TRBD1 (5 bases). This CDR3 is built from 16 residues. The V end was cut by 1 base, the J end by 3 bases, with 10 bases between. Germline CDR1 and CDR2: MDHEN and SYDVKM. The CDR3 DNA is TGTGCCAGCAGTTTATCCCAGGGAAGCTATAATTCACCCCTCCACTTT. This sequence encodes CASSLSQGSYNSPLHF.

The V and J genes are TRBV28 and TRBJ1-6; D not resolved. CDR1 MDHEN and CDR2 SYDVKM come from the germline V gene. This CDR3 comprises 13 residues. V shed 5 bases and J shed 13 bases, with 15 bases lying between them. CDR3 DNA: TGTGCCAGCAGTCTCCCTTTAGGCAGTCCCCTCCACTTT. This codes for CASSLPLGSPLHF.

This sequence joins TRBV7-9 and TRBJ1-6, with D uncertain. The V and J ends lost 2 bases and 10 bases respectively, with 9 bases between them. There are 13 residues in the CDR3. From germline, CDR1 is SEHNR and CDR2 FQNEAQ (reference sequence). The CDR3 reads CASSLSSGSPLHF. The CDR3 DNA reads as TGTGCCAGCAGCTTAAGTTCCGGGTCACCCCTCCACTTT.

V gene TRBV5-4 combines with J gene TRBJ2-4; the D gene is possibly TRBD1 (6 bases). The V gene's germline CDR1 is SGHNT and CDR2 YYREEE (reference sequence). CDR3 length: 14 residues. The V end lost 0 bases, the J end lost 5 bases, and 9 bases lay between the germline ends. CDR3 amino acids: CASSLAGAENIQYF. As DNA, the CDR3 is TGTGCCAGCAGCTTGGCAGGGGCGGAAAACATTCAGTACTTC.

The CDR3 nucleotides read TGTGCCAGCAGATCAGAAGGGCGCGACACCTTC. It codes for CASRSEGRDTF. The chain is built from TRBV6-5 and TRBJ1-2; D gene uncertain. V lost 6 bases to trimming and J lost 12 bases, with 14 bases between them. Looked up from germline, CDR1 is MNHEY and CDR2 is SVGAGI. The length of the CDR3 is 11 residues.

In its sample, this clone was seen once. The rearrangement links TRBV28 to TRBJ2-7; D perhaps matches TRBD1 (6 bases). Germline-derived CDR1 and CDR2 are MDHEN and SYDVKM. V lost 6 bases and J lost 2, with 14 bases in between. The CDR3 length is 14 residues. This CDR3 is CASSPWGPPYEQYF. The CDR3 region has the DNA TGTGCCAGCAGCCCATGGGGGCCCCCCTACGAGCAGTACTTC.

This chain joins TRBV3-1 (or the pseudogene TRBV3-2) and TRBJ2-7; no reliable D call. The CDR3 has 14 amino acids. Between the trimmed V and J ends, which lost 1 base and 3 bases, there was a span of 10 bases. Germline CDR1 and CDR2: LGHDT and YNNKEL (reference sequence). CDR3 sequence: CASSQGGRNYEQYF. For the CDR3, the DNA is TGTGCCAGCAGCCAAGGGGGAAGGAACTACGAGCAGTACTTC.

This clone was recorded once. The V call is TRBV5-4, the J call TRBJ2-6; D is undetermined. From germline, CDR1 is SGHNT and CDR2 YYREEE (reference sequence). CDR3 length: 16 residues. V was cut by 4 bases and J by 0 bases, with 11 bases left in between. In DNA form, the CDR3 reads TGTGCCAGCAGCCTCCCGTCGGGCTCTGGGGCCAACGTCCTGACTTTC. Translated: CASSLPSGSGANVLTF.

The rearrangement links TRBV11-1 to TRBJ1-2; tentative D call: TRBD1 (6 bases). The CDR3 runs 13 residues. Trimming took 4 bases from V and 3 from J, leaving 9 bases between them. CDR1 is SGHAT and CDR2 is FQDESV in the germline V gene (reference sequence). CDR3 nucleotide sequence: TGTGCCAGCAGCTCAACAGGGTACTATGGCTACACCTTC. Encoded protein: CASSSTGYYGYTF.

The chain links TRBV5-4 to TRBJ2-3, with D possibly matching TRBD2 (6 bases). The germline V gene encodes CDR1 SGHNT and CDR2 YYREEE (reference sequence). This CDR3 is 15 amino acids long. Trimming removed 1 base from V and 6 bases from J, with 15 bases in between. Here the CDR3 DNA reads TGTGCCAGCAGCTTGTCTAGGGCCCGGGGGGATACGCAGTATTTT. Amino acids: CASSLSRARGDTQYF.

The V call is TRBV27, the J call TRBJ2-3; 8 bases fit TRBD2. Germline V lookup: CDR1 MNHEY, CDR2 SMNVEV (reference sequence). The CDR3 extends over 14 amino acids. Trimming took 7 bases from V and 0 from J; bases not matched to a gene: 3. CDR3 amino acids: CASTLAGSTDTQYF. Here the CDR3 DNA reads TGTGCCAGCACGTTAGCGGGGAGCACAGATACGCAGTATTTT.

V usage is TRBV4-1 and J usage is TRBJ2-7; maybe TRBD1 (5 bases). This CDR3 has 15 amino acids. Trimming took off 3 bases at V and 2 bases at J, with 14 bases between the two ends. CDR1 is MGHRA and CDR2 is YSYEKL in the germline V gene. This chain's CDR3 is CASSHAGRLPYEQYF. DNA for the CDR3: TGCGCCAGCAGCCACGCAGGGCGACTCCCCTACGAGCAGTACTTC.

The gene calls are TRBV2 and TRBJ2-2; D is perhaps TRBD1 (6 bases). V dropped 6 bases and J dropped 2 bases, with 10 bases sitting between them. Germline V gene data show CDR1 as SNHLY and CDR2 as FYNNEI. The length of the CDR3 is 14 residues. CDR3 nucleotides: TGTGCCAGCAGGCGGACAGATAACACCGGGGAGCTGTTTTTT. Amino acids: CASRRTDNTGELFF.

V gene TRBV28 combines with J gene TRBJ1-2, with 7 nucleotides matching TRBD1. Germline trimming cut 5 bases from V and 8 bases from J; bases unmatched to any gene: 5. Germline CDR1 and CDR2: MDHEN and SYDVKM. CDR3 length equals 12 residues. The CDR3 bases are TGTGCCAGCAGTGCACAGGGGTTCGGCTACACCTTC. It is translated as CASSAQGFGYTF.